Sequencing of this TCR beta chain was carried out in a study of blood T cell repertoires in COVID-19. Study background: From the United States, Italy and Spain came samples of acute and convalescent COVID-19. T cells, B-cell-depleted T cells, or PBMCs provided the cDNA or gDNA that served as material.

The CDR3 has 14 amino acids. Trimming took 5 bases from V and 10 from J, leaving 15 bases between them. Germline CDR1 is MDHEN and CDR2 is SYDVKM. As processed by the authors: Amplification from reference gene primers served as the basis for estimated nucleated cell counts. Only in-frame clones appear in the TCRdb table, and some are missing; sequencing was by immunoSEQ multiplex PCR. V, J and clone size reflect that table, while D and trimming were determined from the DNA. This table holds about 70,000 clones, around nine tenths found once. The sequence came from an elderly woman with active or convalescent COVID-19. Sequenced sample: peripheral blood. This chain joins TRBV28 and TRBJ1-6; D is perhaps TRBD1 (5 bases). The CDR3 here is CASSPRQSRSPLHF. The CDR3 DNA reads as TGTGCCAGCAGTCCCAGACAGTCGCGCTCACCCCTCCACTTT.